The clone carrying this T cell receptor (beta chain) was detected once. Its antigen is undetermined. Between the trimmed V and J ends, which lost 4 bases and 7 bases, there was a span of 15 bases. The CDR3 totals 14 residues. Germline CDR1 is SGHKS and CDR2 is YYEKEE (reference sequence). This record comes from a study of graft-versus-host responses after intestinal transplantation. Study overall: Recipients uniformly received anti-thymocyte globulin induction, followed by tacrolimus and steroids for approximately 3 years.

Method: immunoSEQ multiplex PCR; TCRdb's copy keeps in-frame clones and lacks some. The sample yields some 10,000 clones, approximately 80% seen once. Study-level points and caveats: Some patients had graft-donor T cell macrochimerism. In their allografts, the ratios of graft-versus-host to host-versus-graft T cell clones were high. There were GvH clones found in recipient marrow, and some of them appeared first in ileum or blood. The highest levels of circulating GvH clones went along with early declines in HvG clones after transplant.

Graft-derived tissue was subjected to processing to liberate intraepithelial and lamina propria lymphocytes. The source of this sequence is a human patient who received an intestinal transplant, so some T cells may come from the graft donor. This specimen consisted of ileum tissue, obtained roughly 470 days after intestinal transplantation. The chain is built from TRBV5-5 and TRBJ1-5; D uncertain. The CDR3 here is CASSAFGEGQPQHF. CDR3 nucleotides: TGTGCCAGCAGCGCATTCGGGGAAGGACAGCCCCAGCATTTT.